Following are 9 T cell receptor beta chains from one sample sequenced in a study of CD8 T cells in ankylosing spondylitis. Via MiXCR, TCRdb re-called the 5' RACE reads, giving one row per CDR3 protein. The sample has around 130,000 distinct CDR3 sequences, approximately 10% seen once. The sequenced material came from blood, either unsorted or a sorted T cell fraction (not recorded which). These receptors originate from a male donor with ankylosing spondylitis or in good health (not recorded which).

This clonotype was found many times. CDR3 bases: TGCAGTGCTAGCTCGCGGGGTGAAAAACTGTTTTTT. It codes for CSASSRGEKLFF. The genes are TRBV20-1 and TRBJ1-4, with D unclear. Germline V lookup: CDR1 DFQATT, CDR2 SNEGSKA (reference sequence). The CDR3 contains 12 residues. Trimming stripped 3 bases from V and 7 bases from J, with 9 bases between.

This clonotype was detected many times. The chain joins TRBV7-2 to TRBJ2-4; 8 bases agree with TRBD1. From germline, CDR1 is SGHTA and CDR2 FQGNSA. This CDR3 is built from 15 residues. With V trimmed by 5 bases and J by 5 bases, 8 bases remained unmatched. CDR3 nucleotides: TGTGCCAGCAGCCCAAGGACAGGGATAGAAAACATTCAGTACTTC. Translated, it gives CASSPRTGIENIQYF.

This clonotype has just a few counts. The chain links TRBV5-5 to TRBJ2-7, with D perhaps TRBD2 (5 bases). The length of the CDR3 is 12 residues. Germline V CDR1 and CDR2: SGHKS, YYEKEE (reference sequence). V was trimmed by 4 bases and J by 5 bases, leaving 10 bases between them. CDR3: CASSLTRDEQYF. The CDR3 DNA sequence: TGTGCCAGCAGCCTAACTAGGGACGAGCAGTACTTC.

This clonotype appeared many times. V gene TRBV12-3 or TRBV12-4 combines with J gene TRBJ2-1; TRBD1 aligns across 8 bases. CDR3 size: 13 residues. V dropped 4 bases and J dropped 14; count of bases not matched to a gene: 10. In DNA, the CDR3 is TGTGCCAGCAGTTCGACGTTGACAGGGGCTAAGTTCTTC. It specifies CASSSTLTGAKFF.

CDR3 sequence reads: CSVGRVEYDTQYF. The CDR3 DNA is TGCAGTGTTGGACGGGTTGAGTACGATACGCAGTATTTT. The rearrangement joins TRBV20-1 to TRBJ2-3; no reliable D call. Trimming cost V 7 bases and J 6 bases, with 17 bases left between them. This CDR3 contains 13 residues. CDR1 and CDR2 from the germline V gene are DFQATT and SNEGSKA (reference sequence).

The V gene is TRBV11-2, the J gene TRBJ1-2; 7 nucleotides align to TRBD1. Germline values: CDR1 SGHAT, CDR2 FQNNGV. With 3 bases clipped from V and 5 bases from J, the junction kept 6 bases outside the gene matches. There are 14 residues in the CDR3. CDR3 DNA: TGTGCCAGCAGCTTCCCGGGGACAGATTATGGCTACACCTTC. Protein sequence: CASSFPGTDYGYTF.

This clonotype was picked up a small number of times. The J gene is TRBJ2-2, the V gene TRBV20-1; D gene ambiguous. V lost 4 bases and J lost 0, with 9 bases in between. Germline V gene data show CDR1 as DFQATT and CDR2 as SNEGSKA (reference sequence). CDR3 size: 14 residues. CDR3: CSATYAANTGELFF. The CDR3, as DNA: TGCAGTGCTACCTACGCCGCGAACACCGGGGAGCTGTTTTTT.

There are many counts of this clonotype. The chain combines TRBV25-1 with TRBJ2-3, with D possibly TRBD1 on 6 matching bases. This CDR3 comprises 16 residues. CDR1 and CDR2 from the germline V gene are MGHDK and SYGVNS. Trimming removed 6 bases at V and 0 bases at J, with 16 bases between. The chain's CDR3 is CASSGPGQGSTDTQYF. The CDR3 nucleotides read TGTGCCAGCAGCGGACCCGGGCAGGGGAGCACAGATACGCAGTATTTT. The whole variable domain, filled in from reference TRBV25-1 and TRBJ2-3, reads EADIYQTPRYLVIGTGKKITLECSQTMGHDKMYWYQQDPGMELHLIHYSYGVNSTEKGDLSSESTVSRIRTEHFPLTLESARPSHTSQYLCASSGPGQGSTDTQYFGPGTRLTVL.

This clonotype was found many times. This sequence joins TRBV20-1 and TRBJ2-1, with D possibly being TRBD1 (6 bases). V was shortened by 8 bases and J by 2 bases, with 16 bases between the two germline ends. Germline V lookup: CDR1 DFQATT, CDR2 SNEGSKA (reference sequence). CDR3 size: 14 residues. This chain's CDR3 is CSLDSFPTYNEQFF. CDR3 sequence (DNA): TGCAGTTTGGACAGTTTCCCTACCTACAATGAGCAGTTCTTC.